These 32 T cell receptor beta chains originate from one sample sequenced in a study of T cell responses to AZD1222 COVID-19 vaccine. The protocol was immunoSEQ multiplex PCR, while the TCRdb copy is restricted to in-frame clones and leaves out a portion. This table holds 150,000 or so clones, roughly nine tenths found once. The specimen comprised peripheral blood, sampled on day 0 of AZD1222 vaccination. Every receptor here comes from an adult in good health.

The rearrangement joins TRBV3-1 (or the pseudogene TRBV3-2) to TRBJ1-2; 9 bases agree with TRBD1. This CDR3 is built from 16 residues. Trimming removed 3 bases from V and 4 bases from J; junction bases left unmatched: 9. Germline V gene data show CDR1 as LGHDT and CDR2 as YNNKEL (reference sequence). CDR3 protein: CASSHWTGAPSYGYTF. Here the CDR3 DNA reads TGTGCCAGCAGCCACTGGACAGGGGCCCCTAGCTATGGCTACACCTTC.

The chain is built from TRBV7-8 and TRBJ2-1; 7 nucleotides agree with TRBD2. V trimming: 5 bases; J trimming: 3 bases; junction bases outside the gene matches: 7. The CDR3 is made up of 15 amino acids. The V gene's germline CDR1 is SGHVS and CDR2 FQNEAQ. CDR3 in amino acids: CASSPFGGSYNEQFF. For the CDR3, the DNA is TGTGCCAGCAGCCCGTTCGGCGGGAGCTACAATGAGCAGTTCTTC.

This rearrangement joins TRBV4-2 to TRBJ2-5; tentative D call: TRBD1 (6 bases). The CDR3 is made up of 15 amino acids. Germline CDR1 reads LGHNA; CDR2 reads YNFKEQ. The V end lost 0 bases, the J end lost 3 bases, and 11 bases lay between the germline ends. The CDR3 DNA reads TGTGCCAGCAGCCAAGATAGTAACAGGGAAGAGACCCAGTACTTC. Translated: CASSQDSNREETQYF.

The V and J genes are TRBV6-1 and TRBJ2-7; D ambiguous. There are 13 residues in the CDR3. The germline V gene encodes CDR1 MNHNS and CDR2 SASEGT. V was shortened by 5 bases and J by 0 bases, with 8 bases between the two germline ends. The CDR3 nucleotides read TGTGCCAGCAGTTTCCAGAACTCCTACGAGCAGTACTTC. Its translation is CASSFQNSYEQYF.

CDR3 amino acids: CASSTQRTRRTQYF. The CDR3 nucleotides read TGTGCCAGCAGTACCCAGCGGACCCGCCGGACCCAGTACTTC. This chain uses TRBV27 with TRBJ2-5, with D perhaps TRBD2 (5 bases). This CDR3 spans 14 amino acids. V lost 5 bases to trimming and J lost 7 bases, with 17 bases between them. CDR1 is MNHEY, CDR2 SMNVEV, per germline (reference sequence).

This chain links TRBV10-3 with TRBJ2-5, with D hard to call. CDR1 ENHRY and CDR2 SYGVKD come from the germline V gene. This CDR3 is built from 12 residues. Trimming removed 10 bases from V and 9 bases from J, with 18 bases in between. The CDR3 coding sequence is TGTGCCACGCTCTCGGACGGGTTGGCCCAGTACTTC. Its protein is CATLSDGLAQYF.

V and J are TRBV18 and TRBJ2-7; D is unclear. V was trimmed by 5 bases and J by 0 bases, leaving 11 bases between them. Germline-derived CDR1 and CDR2 are KGHSH and LQKENI. The CDR3 contains 14 residues. The CDR3 coding sequence is TGTGCCAGCTCATCGGACCAGAGCTCCTACGAGCAGTACTTC. It is translated as CASSSDQSSYEQYF.

The chain couples TRBV5-1 to TRBJ1-1, with D unclear. The CDR3 length is 15 residues. Between the trimmed V and J ends, which lost 6 bases and 2 bases, there was a span of 17 bases. Germline V gene lookup returns CDR1 SGHRS and CDR2 YFSETQ. Here the CDR3 DNA reads TGCGCCAGCACCCGAAATGGACGGTCCAACACTGAAGCTTTCTTT. Translated: CASTRNGRSNTEAFF.

Only one count was recorded for this clone. The V call is TRBV28, the J call TRBJ1-2; D is uncertain. V lost 5 bases, J lost 2 bases, and 3 bases lay in between. The CDR3 covers 11 residues. CDR1 MDHEN and CDR2 SYDVKM come from the germline V gene. CDR3 amino acids: CASSQNYGYTF. In DNA form, the CDR3 reads TGTGCCAGCAGTCAAAACTATGGCTACACCTTC.

The CDR3: CASGPGRSNTGELFF. CDR3 nucleotides: TGTGCCAGTGGCCCTGGGAGGTCAAACACCGGGGAGCTGTTTTTT. This chain links TRBV7-2 with TRBJ2-2; the D gene is possibly TRBD2 (6 bases). Per the germline V gene, CDR1 is SGHTA and CDR2 is FQGNSA. The CDR3 totals 15 residues. Between the trimmed V and J ends, which lost 9 bases and 2 bases, there was a span of 16 bases. The whole variable domain, remainder taken from reference TRBV7-2 and TRBJ2-2, is GAGVSQSPSNKVTEKGKDVELRCDPISGHTALYWYRQSLGQGLEFLIYFQGNSAPDKSGLPSDRFSAERTGGSVSTLTIQRTQQEDSAVYLCASGPGRSNTGELFFGEGSRLTVL.

This sequence joins TRBV6-1 and TRBJ1-3; a weak D match, TRBD1 (5 bases). The germline CDR1 and CDR2 sequences are MNHNS and SASEGT. The CDR3 is made up of 15 amino acids. V lost 2 bases, J lost 2 bases, and 10 bases lay in between. The CDR3: CASSERPGPGNTIYF. As DNA, the CDR3 is TGTGCCAGCAGTGAACGGCCAGGGCCTGGAAACACCATATATTTT.

This chain connects TRBV7-2 to TRBJ2-5; TRBD2 matches at 12 bases. The CDR3 covers 16 residues. Germline V lookup: CDR1 SGHTA, CDR2 FQGNSA. The J segment lost 5 bases and the V segment lost 5 bases, leaving 9 bases of the junction unmatched. The CDR3 nucleotides read TGTGCCAGCAGCCGGGAGGGGGGACTAGCGGGTGAGACCCAGTACTTC. Protein product: CASSREGGLAGETQYF. Looking up the rest from reference TRBV7-2 and TRBJ2-5 gives the full variable domain: GAGVSQSPSNKVTEKGKDVELRCDPISGHTALYWYRQSLGQGLEFLIYFQGNSAPDKSGLPSDRFSAERTGGSVSTLTIQRTQQEDSAVYLCASSREGGLAGETQYFGPGTRLLVL.

The chain recombines TRBV12-3 or TRBV12-4 with TRBJ1-2; D is ambiguous. The ends were cut back, 3 bases at V and 7 bases at J, with 9 bases in the middle. CDR3 length equals 12 residues. CDR3 in amino acids: CASSLGRLGYTF. CDR3 nucleotide sequence: TGTGCCAGCAGTTTGGGTCGACTTGGCTACACCTTC.

V usage is TRBV9 and J usage is TRBJ2-7, with 9 bases that match TRBD1. Germline CDR1 and CDR2: SGDLS and YYNGEE. The J segment lost 5 bases and the V segment lost 0 bases, leaving 9 bases of the junction unmatched. The CDR3 covers 16 residues. The DNA for the CDR3 is TGTGCCAGCAGCGTAGGATGGGACAGGGAAGGCCACGAGCAGTACTTC. Its protein is CASSVGWDREGHEQYF.

The J gene is TRBJ1-1, the V gene TRBV6-5; no clear D gene. Trimming took off 11 bases at V and 4 bases at J, with 14 bases between the two ends. CDR1 MNHEY and CDR2 SVGAGI come from the germline V gene. The CDR3 spans 12 residues. CDR3 coding DNA: TGTGCCGTACAGCCGGGGATCACTGAAGCTTTCTTT. Protein sequence: CAVQPGITEAFF.

The chain employs TRBV18 and TRBJ2-1; D gene uncertain. Germline V gene data show CDR1 as KGHSH and CDR2 as LQKENI. This CDR3 region has 14 residues. The V end lost 6 bases, the J end lost 10 bases, and 19 bases lay between the germline ends. CDR3 loop: CASSPRLSPYEQFF. For the CDR3, the DNA is TGTGCCAGCTCCCCGAGGTTGAGTCCCTACGAGCAGTTCTTC.

The table lists this clone with a few counts. V usage is TRBV5-1 and J usage is TRBJ1-4, with TRBD1 as a possible D gene (6 bases). Trimming stripped 4 bases from V and 6 bases from J, with 19 bases between. Germline CDR1 reads SGHRS; CDR2 reads YFSETQ. The CDR3 spans 16 residues. DNA for the CDR3: TGCGCCAGCAGCGGAGCTGGGGGGGGCCTTTATGAAAAACTGTTTTTT. It codes for CASSGAGGGLYEKLFF.

This CDR3 reads CASTFGGRKPYNEQFF. The CDR3 nucleotides are TGTGCCAGCACCTTTGGGGGGAGAAAACCCTACAATGAGCAGTTCTTC. The genes are TRBV9 and TRBJ2-1, with D possibly TRBD2 on 6 matching bases. V shed 6 bases and J shed 2 bases, with 18 bases lying between them. Looked up from germline, CDR1 is SGDLS and CDR2 is YYNGEE. CDR3 length: 16 amino acids. The full variable domain, in which reference TRBV9 and TRBJ2-1 provide the parts outside the CDR3, is DSGVTQTPKHLITATGQRVTLRCSPRSGDLSVYWYQQSLDQGLQFLIQYYNGEERAKGNILERFSAQQFPDLHSELNLSSLELGDSALYFCASTFGGRKPYNEQFFGPGTRLTVL.

The chain employs TRBV19 and TRBJ1-2; D is perhaps TRBD1 (5 bases). The germline CDR1 and CDR2 sequences are LNHDA and SQIVND (reference sequence). This CDR3 contains 15 residues. Between the trimmed V and J ends, which lost 4 bases and 5 bases, there was a span of 17 bases. The CDR3 sequence: CASSNLNGQIYGYTF. DNA for the CDR3: TGTGCCAGTAGTAACCTTAACGGACAAATTTATGGCTACACCTTC.

This clone was counted a few times. The V call is TRBV18, the J call TRBJ1-6; TRBD1 matches at 9 bases. Trimming removed 5 bases from V and 7 bases from J; junction bases left unmatched: 6. The CDR3 extends over 15 amino acids. Germline V lookup: CDR1 KGHSH, CDR2 LQKENI. The CDR3 sequence: CASSNRDRVNSPLHF. CDR3 nucleotides: TGTGCCAGCTCAAACCGGGACAGGGTAAATTCACCCCTCCACTTT. Looking up the rest from reference TRBV18 and TRBJ1-6 gives the full variable domain: NAGVMQNPRHLVRRRGQEARLRCSPMKGHSHVYWYRQLPEEGLKFMVYLQKENIIDESGMPKERFSAEFPKEGPSILRIQQVVRGDSAAYFCASSNRDRVNSPLHFGNGTRLTVT.

V gene TRBV4-2 combines with J gene TRBJ2-7, with 7 bases lining up with TRBD2. Looked up from germline, CDR1 is LGHNA and CDR2 is YNFKEQ. With 0 bases clipped from V and 1 base from J, the junction kept 3 bases outside the gene matches. The CDR3 extends over 15 amino acids. This CDR3 is CASSQDYGGSYEQYF. CDR3 coding DNA: TGTGCCAGCAGCCAAGATTACGGGGGGTCCTACGAGCAGTACTTC.

The rearrangement links TRBV7-3 to TRBJ2-5; the match to TRBD2 covers 7 bases. Germline CDR1 SGHTA, CDR2 FQGTGA. This CDR3 has 17 amino acids. Trimming removed 1 base from V and 1 base from J; junction bases left unmatched: 9. The CDR3 coding sequence is TGTGCCAGCAGCTTAAGGCGGGAGCTGGGGTCCCAAGAGACCCAGTACTTC. It yields the protein CASSLRRELGSQETQYF.

V gene TRBV7-2 combines with J gene TRBJ1-1, with a possible D match to TRBD1 (5 bases). V shed 0 bases and J shed 5 bases, with 7 bases lying between them. This CDR3 has 13 residues. The V gene's germline CDR1 is SGHTA and CDR2 FQGNSA. CDR3: CASSLARVTEAFF. DNA of the CDR3: TGTGCCAGCAGCTTAGCCAGGGTAACTGAAGCTTTCTTT. The complete variable domain, with remaining parts taken from reference TRBV7-2 and TRBJ1-1, reads GAGVSQSPSNKVTEKGKDVELRCDPISGHTALYWYRQSLGQGLEFLIYFQGNSAPDKSGLPSDRFSAERTGGSVSTLTIQRTQQEDSAVYLCASSLARVTEAFFGQGTRLTVV.

The chain has TRBV6-5 and TRBJ1-6; tentatively, D is TRBD1 (5 bases). Germline lookup yields CDR1 MNHEY and CDR2 SVGAGI. This CDR3 region has 13 residues. The ends were cut back, 7 bases at V and 9 bases at J, with 13 bases in the middle. The CDR3 DNA follows: TGTGCCAGCACCGGGAGGGGAGGTTCACCCCTCCACTTT. Residues: CASTGRGGSPLHF.

The rearrangement joins TRBV5-4 to TRBJ1-4; no clear D gene. The V end was cut by 1 base, the J end by 8 bases, with 15 bases between. Germline loops: CDR1 SGHNT, CDR2 YYREEE (reference sequence). CDR3 length equals 15 residues. The CDR3 sequence: CASSLRVGDSEKLFF. CDR3 nucleotide sequence: TGTGCCAGCAGCTTGAGGGTCGGGGATTCGGAAAAACTGTTTTTT.

The chain carries TRBV10-3 and TRBJ2-1, with 8 bases identical to TRBD2. Trimming cost V 2 bases and J 7 bases; bases outside gene matches: 7. This CDR3 has 15 residues. CDR1 and CDR2 from the germline V gene are ENHRY and SYGVKD. In DNA form, the CDR3 reads TGTGCCATCAGTGAGCGGGAGGGCACGTCAAATGAGCAGTTCTTC. It specifies CAISEREGTSNEQFF.

This sequence joins TRBV14 and TRBJ2-3, with D possibly being TRBD1 (5 bases). Germline V lookup: CDR1 SGHDN, CDR2 FVKESK. The CDR3 spans 14 residues. The V end lost 1 base, the J end lost 4 bases, and 9 bases lay between the germline ends. This CDR3 reads CASSQVSRADTQYF. DNA of the CDR3: TGTGCCAGCAGCCAAGTTTCCAGGGCAGATACGCAGTATTTT.

The rearrangement joins TRBV6-5 to TRBJ2-7, with a weak D call TRBD1 (5 bases). V lost 5 bases to trimming and J lost 3 bases, with 11 bases between them. Germline V gene lookup returns CDR1 MNHEY and CDR2 SVGAGI. The CDR3 totals 13 residues. DNA of the CDR3: TGTGCCAGCAGTAGTCGGCAGGGCTACGAGCAGTACTTC. Translation gives CASSSRQGYEQYF.

For the CDR3, the DNA is TGTGCCAGCAGTCGGGACTGGGGCTCAGGGCAGTTCTTC. This gives the protein CASSRDWGSGQFF. The rearrangement joins TRBV7-3 to TRBJ2-1, with D perhaps matching TRBD2 (6 bases). V lost 6 bases and J lost 12, with 18 bases in between. This CDR3 has 13 residues. The germline V gene encodes CDR1 SGHTA and CDR2 FQGTGA.

The chain has TRBV3-1 (or the pseudogene TRBV3-2) and TRBJ1-3; 7 bases map to TRBD1. CDR1 LGHDT and CDR2 YNNKEL come from the germline V gene (reference sequence). V gave up 0 bases and J gave up 4 bases; unmatched junction bases: 6. The CDR3 is 16 residues long. As DNA, the CDR3 is TGTGCCAGCAGCCAAGATTCAGGGGGTAACGGAAACACCATATATTTT. It is translated as CASSQDSGGNGNTIYF.

J is TRBJ1-1 and V is TRBV5-1; no definite D call. Trimming pared 4 bases from V and 7 bases from J, leaving 14 bases between. The CDR3 sequence is 13 residues long. Germline-derived CDR1 and CDR2 are SGHRS and YFSETQ. The chain's CDR3 is CASSPGGPGEAFF. CDR3 sequence (DNA): TGCGCCAGCAGCCCGGGTGGGCCGGGTGAAGCTTTCTTT.

The chain uses TRBV28 and TRBJ2-7, with D perhaps matching TRBD2 (5 bases). This CDR3 is built from 17 residues. V lost 6 bases to trimming and J lost 0 bases, with 21 bases between them. CDR1 MDHEN and CDR2 SYDVKM come from the germline V gene. Written as DNA, the CDR3 is TGTGCCAGCAGGGGTGAGTTCGGAGGTGTCGGCTCCTACGAGCAGTACTTC. Translation gives CASRGEFGGVGSYEQYF.